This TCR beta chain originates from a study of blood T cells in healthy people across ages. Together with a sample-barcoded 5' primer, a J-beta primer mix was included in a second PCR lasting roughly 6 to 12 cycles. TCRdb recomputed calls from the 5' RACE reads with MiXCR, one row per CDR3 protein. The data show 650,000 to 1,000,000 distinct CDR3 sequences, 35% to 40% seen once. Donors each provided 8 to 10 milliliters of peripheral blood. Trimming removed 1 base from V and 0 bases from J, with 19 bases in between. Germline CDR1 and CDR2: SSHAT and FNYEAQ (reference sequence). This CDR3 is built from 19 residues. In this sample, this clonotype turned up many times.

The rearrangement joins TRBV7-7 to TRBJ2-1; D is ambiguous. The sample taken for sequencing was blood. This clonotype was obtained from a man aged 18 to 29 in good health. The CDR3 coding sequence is TGTGCCAGCAGCTTAGATTGGTCTCCTGGGTCCGGCTCCTACAATGAGCAGTTCTTC. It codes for CASSLDWSPGSGSYNEQFF.